These T cell receptor beta chains were read from a single sample in a study of CD8 T cells in ankylosing spondylitis. MiXCR, applied by TCRdb to the 5' RACE reads, yields one record per CDR3 protein. The sample lists hundreds of thousands of distinct CDR3 sequences, 17% seen once, with 1% in the top ten. Sequencing was carried out using blood, either unsorted or a sorted T cell fraction (not recorded which). These receptors originate from a male donor with ankylosing spondylitis. Each CDR3 is given with its conserved first and last residue. The size entry is marked missing in some rows and otherwise reads once, few, many or a size class.

j_call v_call clone_size cdr3_aa
TRBJ2-1 TRBV6-5 many CASSYLQGEQFF
TRBJ2-5 TRBV5-1 NA CASRRGQGAWETQYF
TRBJ1-1 TRBV28 NA CASSFHRGSLNTEAFF
TRBJ2-2 TRBV9 NA CASKLGTGNPGELFF
TRBJ1-2 TRBV25-1 few CASSEVTDNRYGYTF
TRBJ2-5 TRBV2 few CASRQDGETQYF
TRBJ2-1 TRBV28 many CASGDGRAINEQFF
TRBJ2-1 TRBV7-2 many CASSLGGLNEQFF
TRBJ2-1 TRBV7-2 NA CASSLVARGSYNEQFF
TRBJ2-3 TRBV10-3 many CAISQGSPDTQYF
TRBJ1-2 TRBV18 few CASSPGQGKDYGYTF
TRBJ2-1 TRBV2 few CASIASPANNEQFF
TRBJ1-1 TRBV5-1 few CASSSFGRGPTEAFF
TRBJ2-1 TRBV20-1 few CSAREGLAGGSSYNEQFF
TRBJ2-1 TRBV12-3/TRBV12-4 NA CASNRAREGRNEQFF
TRBJ2-3 TRBV5-1 many CASSLGQNTDTQYF
TRBJ2-7 TRBV11-2 few CASSSTGDSPLSEQYF
TRBJ2-2 TRBV7-2 NA CASSLGWDTGELFF
TRBJ2-1 TRBV20-1 NA CSAREGTSNGEQFF
TRBJ2-2 TRBV7-8 NA CASSRDRGELFF
TRBJ2-7 TRBV19 NA CASRPRGQGSYEQYF
TRBJ2-1 TRBV7-2 NA CASSLLGTEYNEQFF
TRBJ2-3 TRBV2 NA CASSEGKGARTDTQYF
TRBJ2-1 TRBV30 NA CAWSIDRYAYNEQFF
TRBJ2-7 TRBV7-8 NA CASSLAGQLIHEQYF
TRBJ1-2 TRBV5-1 NA CASSLDDSASYGYTF
TRBJ2-1 TRBV28 NA CASSSPQVSSYNEQFF
TRBJ1-6 TRBV30 few CAYGSRPQGYNSPLHF
TRBJ2-1 TRBV7-9 NA CASSLPGGAVDNEQFF
TRBJ2-3 TRBV7-2 few CASSLTPTVVDTQYF
TRBJ1-6 TRBV5-1 few CASSLEGAYSPLHF
TRBJ1-6 TRBV6-5 NA CASSYSGINSPLHF
TRBJ2-7 TRBV6-5 NA CASSYDRGTNEQYF
TRBJ2-7 TRBV7-2 few CASSSPGQGYEQYF
TRBJ2-3 TRBV7-8 few CASSLVGSQGRRDTQYF
TRBJ1-6 TRBV15 once CATSKHPGSSYNSPLHF
TRBJ2-3 TRBV2 few CASRRQGDPTSTDTQYF
TRBJ2-5 TRBV4-1 few CASRPLAGAGETQYF
TRBJ2-2 TRBV6-5 NA CAAYLLVPENTGELFF
TRBJ2-1 TRBV11-3 few CASSPGLAGPHADEQFF
TRBJ1-5 TRBV20-1 NA CSARDPRVNSNQPQHF
TRBJ2-7 TRBV7-8 few CASSIKSGPFPAAYEQYF
TRBJ1-2 TRBV9 many CASSVTGGDGYGYTF
TRBJ2-2 TRBV5-4 once CASTRQGTDTGELFF
TRBJ1-6 TRBV6-5 few CASSYLSGFYNSPLHF
TRBJ2-7 TRBV28 NA CASSLPPSGRGMYEQYF
TRBJ2-7 TRBV29-1 once CSAQLAGEQYF
TRBJ2-1 TRBV7-9 many CASSFRQGSYNEQFF
TRBJ2-7 TRBV4-1 few CASSPGSGVGEQYF
TRBJ1-3 TRBV14 few CASSQQGLSGNTIYF
TRBJ2-7 TRBV28 few CASSLSGTGPYEQYF
TRBJ1-2 TRBV10-3 NA CAISEVQNYGYTF
TRBJ2-1 TRBV28 NA CASRGRTGGTYNEQFF
TRBJ1-2 TRBV6-1 few CASSRGQGLSVGYTF
TRBJ1-2 TRBV20-1 NA CSASLRVGGPVAGYTF
TRBJ1-4 TRBV12-3/TRBV12-4 NA CASSYGAVTGLFF
TRBJ2-6 TRBV20-1 few CSARQGSGANVLTF